This T cell receptor beta chain was retrieved from a study of CD8 T cells in Susac syndrome. Study findings and constraints: It was acknowledged in the study that its TCR sequencing and HLA analysis involved a relatively small number of individuals. In total CD8+ repertoires, around 17 Susac-specific public clones were found, and CD8+ TEMRA repertoires had a few.

RNA amounts of roughly 0.45 to 1 ug underwent reverse transcription with random hexamers. An immunoSEQ multiplex PCR generated amplified TCR beta CDR3 products spanning 54 Vbeta and 13 Jbeta. MiXCR, run by TCRdb on the immunoSEQ multiplex PCR reads, gives a single entry per CDR3 protein. Of tens of thousands of distinct CDR3 sequences listed, approximately 95% are singletons. Germline trimming cut 5 bases from V and 0 bases from J; bases unmatched to any gene: 4. The CDR3 has 15 residues. In blood CD8+ and CD4+ T cells, TCR beta underwent sequencing. Regarding this clonotype: No antigen is known for it.

The TCR was taken from a human donor with Susac syndrome. V gene TRBV12-3 or TRBV12-4 combines with J gene TRBJ1-1, with TRBD1 identical over 9 bases. The sample was CD8+ T cells from PBMCs. DNA for the CDR3: TGTGCCAGCAGTCTTCGACAGGGGGTGAACACTGAAGCTTTCTTT. Encoded protein: CASSLRQGVNTEAFF.